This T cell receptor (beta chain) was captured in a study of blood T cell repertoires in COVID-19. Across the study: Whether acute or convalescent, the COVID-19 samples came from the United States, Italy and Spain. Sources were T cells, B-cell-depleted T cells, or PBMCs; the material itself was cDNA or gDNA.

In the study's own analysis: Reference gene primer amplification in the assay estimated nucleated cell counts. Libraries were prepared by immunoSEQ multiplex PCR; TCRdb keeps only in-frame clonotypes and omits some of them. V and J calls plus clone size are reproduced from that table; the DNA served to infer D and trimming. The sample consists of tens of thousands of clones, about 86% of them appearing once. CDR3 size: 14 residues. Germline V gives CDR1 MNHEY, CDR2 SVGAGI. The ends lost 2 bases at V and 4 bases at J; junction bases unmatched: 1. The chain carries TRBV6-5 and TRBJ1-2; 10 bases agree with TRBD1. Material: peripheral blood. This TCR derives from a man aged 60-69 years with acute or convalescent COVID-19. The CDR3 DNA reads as TGTGCCAGCAGTTACCGGGACAGGGGCTATGGCTACACCTTC. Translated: CASSYRDRGYGYTF.